This T cell receptor (beta chain) was sequenced during a study of cytomegalovirus exposure and HLA in healthy donors. Study-level results: The availability of immune exposure information extended only to CMV serostatus. It was assumed in the presence/absence analyses that sequencing depth was roughly uniform across donors.

PCR was performed using 60 Vbeta and 13 Jbeta primers. Assay used: immunoSEQ multiplex PCR; TCRdb lists only in-frame clones, some missing. The repertoire consists of 95,000 to 130,000 clones, with approximately 80% occurring once and the leading ten covering around 4.2%. Remarks on this clone: Antigen unknown.

Healthy people donating bone marrow made up the donors. The CDR3 has 15 residues. Germline V CDR1 and CDR2: SGHVS, FQNEAQ. With V trimmed by 5 bases and J by 3 bases, 3 bases remained unmatched. The TCR sequence derives from a woman in her 30s in good health and CMV-seronegative. V and J are TRBV7-8 and TRBJ2-1, with 11 bases identical to TRBD2. Sequencing was performed on PBMCs. For the CDR3, the DNA is TGTGCCAGCAGCGAAACTAGCGGGGGCTACAATGAGCAGTTCTTC. Its translation: CASSETSGGYNEQFF.